This T cell receptor beta chain was retrieved from a study of early T cells in non-severe SARS-CoV-2 infection. Study context: The input, bulk RNA from unsorted whole blood, was sequenced, and chains were unpaired.

Worth noting for this clonotype: Its cognate antigen is unknown.

The ends were cut back, 3 bases at V and 7 bases at J, with 13 bases in the middle. CDR1 and CDR2 from the germline V gene are SQVTM and ANQGSEA. The CDR3 length is 14 residues. Researchers tagged individual cDNA molecules with unique molecular identifiers. Each CDR3 protein gets one entry after TCRdb re-called the 5' RACE reads with MiXCR. The sample lists more than 70,000 distinct CDR3 sequences, 10% to 15% occurring once. Study-level results: Matching against VDJdb likely underestimated virus-specific expansions, favoring anti-spike CD8.

This TCR was recovered from an adult who was a healthcare worker with PCR-confirmed SARS-CoV-2 infection or an uninfected control (not recorded which). Sequencing was done on a sample of whole blood. The chain carries TRBV29-1 and TRBJ2-6, with D possibly being TRBD1 (5 bases). CDR3: CSVDGFQGANVLTF. CDR3 nucleotide sequence: TGCAGCGTTGATGGGTTTCAGGGAGCCAACGTCCTGACTTTC.